What follows is one T cell receptor (beta chain) and its context. The data stem from a study of T cells in Graves' hyperthyroidism and ophthalmopathy. Study context: Peripheral blood sampling occurred at initial diagnosis, before any treatment.

V was trimmed by 2 bases and J by 5 bases, leaving 13 bases between them. CDR3 length equals 15 residues. Authors of the study amplified TCR beta CDR3 regions from RNA transcripts. The study used the HTBI primer set for a first-round RT-PCR of the TCR CDR3. Using its own MiXCR run on the multiplex PCR reads, TCRdb lists one record per CDR3 protein. This table holds hundreds of thousands of distinct CDR3 sequences, around a quarter found once. This receptor was obtained from a woman in her 30s with Graves' ophthalmopathy. Specimen: blood. The chain employs TRBV12-3 or TRBV12-4 and TRBJ1-5, with TRBD1 as a possible D gene (5 bases). This CDR3 is CASSLSRGIDQPQHF. The CDR3 nucleotides are TGTGCCAGCAGTTTATCAAGGGGCATAGATCAGCCCCAGCATTTT.